This T cell receptor (beta chain) was recovered during a study of T cell repertoires and HLA-DP antigens (dated by TCRdb to the late 2010s). Context from the whole study: The study used an in vitro model of CD4+ T cell alloreactivity against allogeneic HLA-DP presented by transduced HeLa cells. Compared with self, one alloantigen differed at one amino acid in the peptide-binding groove and the other differed at under twelve, modelling structurally similar versus dissimilar alloantigens. The three donors, two male and one female, ranged from the 18-to-29 to the 60-to-69 age band. The paper as a whole reports these results and caveats: Separate analysis of naive and memory CD4+ repertoires was not performed. Average cumulative frequency of clones undetected before culture was approximately 40% against one allele and approximately 53% against the other. Limitations included only a few donors, a non-physiological HeLa antigen-presenting system, and the use of total CD4+ responder cells.

Following 15 days of expansion, the cultured CD4+ cells were restimulated for more than 20 h using HeLa cells that expressed the same allogeneic DPB1. To serve as antigen-presenting cells, HeLa stimulator cells were retrovirally transduced with HLA-DPA1/DPB1, HLA-DM, invariant chain and CD80. Untouched CD4+ T cells were isolated from Ficoll-separated PBMC through negative selection with magnetic beads, and an average purity of roughly 98% was reached. CD4+ responder cells were cocultured with 100 Gy-irradiated HeLa cells at a 3:1 ratio in medium containing 45 to 55 U/mL IL-2 and approximately 9.4% human AB serum. Untouched CD4+ T cells were isolated with magnetic beads from Ficoll-separated PBMC, and a purity of about 98% was reached with negligible CD8+ contamination. Peripheral blood mononuclear cells came from the buffy coats of three healthy blood donors, who served as the study's donors. All three donors were CMV seronegative. The DNeasy Blood & Tissue Kit was used to extract genomic DNA.

In the germline V gene, CDR1 corresponds to SGHRS and CDR2 to YFSETQ. Relative to germline, V is 0 bases shorter and J is 2 bases shorter, with 6 bases between their ends. From the cysteine through the phenylalanine, the CDR3 covers 14 amino acids. CDR3 DNA is the only sequence kept; it has 42 bases, read in frame from the first base. Concerning this clone: Base quality data are lacking; no much larger clone is found one base away.

The immunoSEQ multiplex PCR, with forward primers for 54 TRBV segments and reverse primers for 13 TRBJ segments, was used to amplify TCRB CDR3 regions. Survey resolution, with a target of fewer than 65,000 T cell genomes, was used to sequence the cultured samples. Sequencing of the amplicons on an Illumina HiSeq System generated 87 bp reads spanning the CDR3. On the study's bioinformatics: Correction for PCR and sequencing errors was applied to reads, and CDR3 regions were defined through alignment to IMGT reference sequences. Synthetic template pools were used to estimate the numbers of templates and unique rearrangements. Clonality was calculated as 1 minus Pielou's evenness. The Daley-Smith estimator was used to estimate richness. Morisita's index served as the measure of repertoire overlap. Clones present in cultured samples but not detected in the pre-culture repertoire of the same donor were defined as low-abundance clones. Here the immuneACCESS table is served through TCRdb, limited to in-frame sequences with V and J called. Missing clones are a known gap in these copies; in checked studies unresolved V genes cover under half, and the rest lacks a known reason. For V, J and clone size, that table is used; D and trimming come from the DNA. This sample gives approximately 2,000 clones in total; under 80% of them show up just once. The top ten constitute under 50% of the sample.

The chain joins TRBV5-1 to TRBJ2-1, with a tentative D gene TRBD1 over 6 matching bases. The TCR originated in a man over 45 in good health and CMV-seronegative. The sequenced sample was CD137- CD4+ T cells from cultured PBMCs. The DNA sequence is given as TGCGCCAGCAGCTTGGACAGGGCCTACAATGAGCAGTTCTTC. This sequence encodes CASSLDRAYNEQFF.